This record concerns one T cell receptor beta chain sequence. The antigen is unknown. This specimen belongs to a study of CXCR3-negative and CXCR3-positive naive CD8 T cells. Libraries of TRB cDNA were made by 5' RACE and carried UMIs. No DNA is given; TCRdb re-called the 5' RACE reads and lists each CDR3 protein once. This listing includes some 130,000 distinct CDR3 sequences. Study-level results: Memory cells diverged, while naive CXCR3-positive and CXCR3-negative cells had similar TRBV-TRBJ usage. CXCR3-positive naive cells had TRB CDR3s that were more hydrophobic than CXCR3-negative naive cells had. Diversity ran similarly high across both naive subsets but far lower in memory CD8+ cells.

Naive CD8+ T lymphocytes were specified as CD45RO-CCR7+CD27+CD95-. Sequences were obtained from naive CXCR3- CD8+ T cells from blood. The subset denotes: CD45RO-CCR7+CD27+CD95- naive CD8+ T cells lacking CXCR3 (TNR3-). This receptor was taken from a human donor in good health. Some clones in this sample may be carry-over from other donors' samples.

CDR3 sequence: CASSIRGSPLHF. This chain joins TRBV9 and TRBJ1-6; checking the TCRdb D call of TRBD1 is not possible without DNA. Germline V lookup: CDR1 SGDLS, CDR2 YYNGEE. The CDR3 totals 12 residues.